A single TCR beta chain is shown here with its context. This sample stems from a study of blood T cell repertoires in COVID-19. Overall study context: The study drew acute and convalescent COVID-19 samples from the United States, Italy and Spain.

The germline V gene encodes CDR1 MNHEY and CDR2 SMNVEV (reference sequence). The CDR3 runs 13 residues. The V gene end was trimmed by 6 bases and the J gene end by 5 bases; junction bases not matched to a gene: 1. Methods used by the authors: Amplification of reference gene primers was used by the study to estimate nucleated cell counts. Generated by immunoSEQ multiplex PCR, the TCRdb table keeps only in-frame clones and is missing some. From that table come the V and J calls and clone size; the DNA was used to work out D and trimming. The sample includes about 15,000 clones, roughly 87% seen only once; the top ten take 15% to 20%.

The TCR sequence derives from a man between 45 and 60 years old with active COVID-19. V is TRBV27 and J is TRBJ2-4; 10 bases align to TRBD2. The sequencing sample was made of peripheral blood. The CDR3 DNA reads TGTGCCAGCAGGCTAGCGGGGGAAAACATTCAGTACTTC. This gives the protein CASRLAGENIQYF.